This TCR beta chain derives from a study of T cells after yellow fever vaccination. The germline V gene has CDR1 MNHNY and CDR2 SVGAGI (reference sequence). V lost 5 bases and J 3 bases, leaving 10 bases between the germline ends. The CDR3 length is 13 residues. One entry per CDR3 protein, called by TCRdb with MiXCR from the 5' RACE reads. The sample lists 300,000 or so distinct CDR3 sequences, around 7% seen once, with 15% to 20% in the top ten. The sequence was obtained from a man between 18 and 29 years old who received the YFV17D yellow fever vaccine. The chain links TRBV6-6 to TRBJ1-2, with D possibly TRBD1 on 5 matching bases. Sequences were derived from PBMCs, sampled 35 to 50 days after the first yellow fever vaccination. CDR3 region: CASSTGADYGYTF. CDR3 DNA sequence: TGTGCCAGCAGTACCGGGGCAGACTATGGCTACACCTTC.